The 5 T cell receptor beta chains reported below all come from one sample, sequenced in a study of shared clonotypes between healthy human individuals. Assay used: immunoSEQ multiplex PCR; TCRdb lists only in-frame clones, some missing. Here the sample spans roughly 2,300,000 clones, about 90% being singletons. Sequencing was carried out using naive CD4+ T cells from PBMCs. The subset: CD45RA+ positively selected. These receptors were obtained from a man aged 18-30 years in good health. Some clones in this sample may be carry-over from other donors' samples.

For the CDR3, the DNA is TGCGCCAGCAGCTCCCTAGCGGGACAGGGGGACTATGGCTACACCTTC. This translates into CASSSLAGQGDYGYTF. The J gene is TRBJ1-2, the V gene TRBV5-1, with TRBD1 matching over 11 bases. The germline V gene encodes CDR1 SGHRS and CDR2 YFSETQ. V shed 3 bases, J shed 3 bases, and the junction held 7 bases outside the gene matches. CDR3 length equals 16 residues. The full variable domain, rest sourced from reference TRBV5-1 and TRBJ1-2, is KAGVTQTPRYLIKTRGQQVTLSCSPISGHRSVSWYQQTPGQGLQFLFEYFSETQRNKGNFPGRFSGRQFSNSRSEMNVSTLELGDSALYLCASSSLAGQGDYGYTFGSGTRLTVV.

The rearrangement joins TRBV28 to TRBJ2-5; D is unclear. The CDR3 contains 15 residues. Germline CDR1 reads MDHEN; CDR2 reads SYDVKM. V lost 3 bases and J lost 3, with 14 bases in between. CDR3: CASSFFERAKETQYF. Written as DNA, the CDR3 is TGTGCCAGCAGTTTCTTCGAGCGTGCCAAAGAGACCCAGTACTTC. The variable domain in full, completed from reference TRBV28 and TRBJ2-5, reads DVKVTQSSRYLVKRTGEKVFLECVQDMDHENMFWYRQDPGLGLRLIYFSYDVKMKEKGDIPEGYSVSREKKERFSLILESASTNQTSMYLCASSFFERAKETQYFGPGTRLLVL.

The CDR3 region has the DNA TGTGCCAGCAGCAGACTGGGACTAGCGGGACCGAACACCGGGGAGCTGTTTTTT. This gives the protein CASSRLGLAGPNTGELFF. V is TRBV11-2 and J is TRBJ2-2; 13 positions match TRBD2. Germline CDR1 SGHAT, CDR2 FQNNGV. CDR3 length: 18 amino acids. The V and J ends lost 5 bases and 0 bases, in that order; junction bases with no gene match: 6.

The rearrangement links TRBV19 to TRBJ1-1; TRBD1 aligns across 12 bases. Germline loops: CDR1 LNHDA, CDR2 SQIVND (reference sequence). V was pared by 5 bases and J by 11 bases, with 9 bases of the junction left unmatched. CDR3 length: 14 residues. The CDR3 DNA is TGTGCCAGTAGTCCTGCCGGGACAGGGGGCAAGGCTTTCTTT. Protein product: CASSPAGTGGKAFF. The full variable domain, rest sourced from reference TRBV19 and TRBJ1-1, is DGGITQSPKYLFRKEGQNVTLSCEQNLNHDAMYWYRQDPGQGLRLIYYSQIVNDFQKGDIAEGYSVSREKKESFPLTVTSAQKNPTAFYLCASSPAGTGGKAFFGQGTRLTVV.

This chain uses TRBV7-9 with TRBJ1-2; D call uncertain. Deletions cut 5 bases from V and 5 bases from J, with 15 bases between. The CDR3 has 14 amino acids. Germline-derived CDR1 and CDR2 are SEHNR and FQNEAQ (reference sequence). The CDR3 DNA reads as TGTGCCAGCAGCCCCCGCGCGGGTTTGTATGGCTACACCTTC. Its translation: CASSPRAGLYGYTF.